The 9 T cell receptor beta chains listed next were all sequenced from one sample in a study of blood T cell repertoires in COVID-19. Sequenced by immunoSEQ multiplex PCR; TCRdb stores in-frame clones only, minus some. The sample carries around 260,000 clones, 80% to 85% recorded once. Sequencing was carried out using peripheral blood. The origin of the receptors is a person between 65 and 80 years old with COVID-19, enrolled during active disease.

This sequence joins TRBV4-1 and TRBJ2-7; 10 bases are a match to TRBD2. Germline CDR1 is MGHRA and CDR2 is YSYEKL. The CDR3 loop spans 16 amino acids. J lost 0 bases, V lost 3 bases, and 5 bases had no gene match. The CDR3 protein is CASSHGGLAASYEQYF. CDR3 DNA sequence: TGCGCCAGCAGCCATGGCGGACTAGCGGCCTCCTACGAGCAGTACTTC.

With regard to this clone: The conserved closing phenylalanine or tryptophan is absent in this CDR3, likely reflecting a read error. The DNA is left out, because the CDR3 cannot be placed on it with certainty; the CDR3 is given as TCRdb lists it. The chain is built from TRBV11-1 and TRBJ1-2; TRBD1, the table's D call, was not compared with the DNA. Termini included, the CDR3 measures 13 amino acids. Germline V gene data show CDR1 as SGHAT and CDR2 as FQDESV (reference sequence). The chain's CDR3 is CASSLTGAATLVS.

The CDR3 sequence is CASSQRGGLYNEQFF. CDR3 sequence (DNA): TGCGCCAGCAGCCAACGGGGGGGCCTCTACAATGAGCAGTTCTTC. The chain carries TRBV4-3 and TRBJ2-1; TRBD2 aligns across 8 bases. The CDR3 contains 15 residues. V lost 2 bases, J lost 3 bases, and 3 bases stayed unmatched. The germline V gene has CDR1 LGHNA and CDR2 YSLEER.

The chain has TRBV13 and TRBJ2-7, with TRBD1 matching over 10 bases. Germline trimming cut 3 bases from V and 4 bases from J; bases unmatched to any gene: 3. Germline assignment: CDR1 PRHDT and CDR2 FYEKMQ (reference sequence). The CDR3 is 14 amino acids. CDR3 in amino acids: CASSFDRGPYEQYF. For the CDR3, the DNA is TGTGCCAGCAGCTTCGACAGGGGGCCTTACGAGCAGTACTTC.

The chain carries TRBV6-1 and TRBJ2-5; the match to TRBD1 covers 8 bases. Losses at the gene ends were 3 bases for V and 4 bases for J; bases not matched to a gene: 7. CDR1 MNHNS and CDR2 SASEGT come from the germline V gene. The CDR3 has 15 residues. The CDR3 DNA sequence: TGTGCCAGCAGTGACACCAGGGGGCGCGGAGAGACCCAGTACTTC. It encodes CASSDTRGRGETQYF.

The chain is built from TRBV7-2 and TRBJ1-6; 7 positions match TRBD1. The CDR3 extends over 16 amino acids. The V gene end was trimmed by 2 bases and the J gene end by 8 bases; junction bases not matched to a gene: 9. Germline-derived CDR1 and CDR2 are SGHTA and FQGNSA. DNA for the CDR3: TGTGCCAGCAGCTTACGCGTGAGGCAGGGGGATTCACCCCTCCACTTT. This translates into CASSLRVRQGDSPLHF.

This clone was recorded only once. V is TRBV28 and J is TRBJ1-5; D unresolved. This CDR3 has 15 amino acids. CDR1 is MDHEN, CDR2 SYDVKM, per germline. Deletions cut 2 bases from V and 3 bases from J, with 11 bases between. This chain's CDR3 is CASSLARSANQPQHF. The CDR3 nucleotides read TGTGCCAGCAGTTTAGCCCGCAGCGCCAATCAGCCCCAGCATTTT. The variable domain in full, completed from reference TRBV28 and TRBJ1-5, reads DVKVTQSSRYLVKRTGEKVFLECVQDMDHENMFWYRQDPGLGLRLIYFSYDVKMKEKGDIPEGYSVSREKKERFSLILESASTNQTSMYLCASSLARSANQPQHFGDGTRLSIL.

The genes are TRBV4-3 and TRBJ1-2; no firm D call. This CDR3 is built from 15 residues. V was pared by 0 bases and J by 2 bases, with 10 bases between. The germline V gene has CDR1 LGHNA and CDR2 YSLEER. CDR3 bases: TGCGCCAGCAGCCAAGAACGAGCTATAAACTATGGCTACACCTTC. Amino acids: CASSQERAINYGYTF.

V gene TRBV18 combines with J gene TRBJ2-5; D gene ambiguous. Germline V gene sequence: CDR1 KGHSH, CDR2 LQKENI. Trimming cost V 0 bases and J 2 bases, with 10 bases left between them. The CDR3 is 15 residues long. DNA for the CDR3: TGTGCCAGCTCACCACCGGCCCGCCATCAAGAGACCCAGTACTTC. Translation gives CASSPPARHQETQYF.